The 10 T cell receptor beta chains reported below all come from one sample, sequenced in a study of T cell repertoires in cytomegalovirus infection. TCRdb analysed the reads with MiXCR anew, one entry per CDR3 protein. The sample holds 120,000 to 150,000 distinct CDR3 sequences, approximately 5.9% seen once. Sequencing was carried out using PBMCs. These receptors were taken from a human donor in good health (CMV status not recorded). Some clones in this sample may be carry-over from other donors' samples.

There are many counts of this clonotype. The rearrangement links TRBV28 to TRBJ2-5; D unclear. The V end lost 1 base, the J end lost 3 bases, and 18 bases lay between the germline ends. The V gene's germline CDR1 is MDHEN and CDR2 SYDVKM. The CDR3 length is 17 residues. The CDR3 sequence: CASSLLSGPFHKETQYF. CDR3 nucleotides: TGTGCCAGCAGTTTATTATCTGGACCCTTCCACAAAGAGACCCAGTACTTC.

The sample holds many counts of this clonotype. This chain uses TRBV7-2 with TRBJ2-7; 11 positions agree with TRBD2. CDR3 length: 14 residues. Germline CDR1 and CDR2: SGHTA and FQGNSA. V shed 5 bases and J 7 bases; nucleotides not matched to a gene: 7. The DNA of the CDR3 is TGTGCCAGCAGCCATAGCGGGGGGGCCGGGGAGCAGTACTTC. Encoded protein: CASSHSGGAGEQYF.

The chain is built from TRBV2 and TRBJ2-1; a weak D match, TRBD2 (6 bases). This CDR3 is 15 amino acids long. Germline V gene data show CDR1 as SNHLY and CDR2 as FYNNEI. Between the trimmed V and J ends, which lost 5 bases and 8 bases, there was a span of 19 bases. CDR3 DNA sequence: TGTGCCAGCAGTCCGACTAGAAAGGTGGGCGATGAGCAGTTCTTC. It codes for CASSPTRKVGDEQFF.

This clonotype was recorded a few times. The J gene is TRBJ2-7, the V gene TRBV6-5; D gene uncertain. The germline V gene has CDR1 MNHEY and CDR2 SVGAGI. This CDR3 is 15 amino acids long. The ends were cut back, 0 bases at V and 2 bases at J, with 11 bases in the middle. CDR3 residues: CASSYSRKGTYEQYF. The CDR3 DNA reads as TGTGCCAGCAGTTACTCAAGGAAGGGAACCTACGAGCAGTACTTC.

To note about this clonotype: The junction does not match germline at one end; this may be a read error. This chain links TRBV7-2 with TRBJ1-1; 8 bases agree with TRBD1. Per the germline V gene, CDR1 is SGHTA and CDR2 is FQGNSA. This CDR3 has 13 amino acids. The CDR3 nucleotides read TGTGTCAGCCGTAATACAGGGGGCACTGAAGCTTTCTTT. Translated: CVSRNTGGTEAFF.

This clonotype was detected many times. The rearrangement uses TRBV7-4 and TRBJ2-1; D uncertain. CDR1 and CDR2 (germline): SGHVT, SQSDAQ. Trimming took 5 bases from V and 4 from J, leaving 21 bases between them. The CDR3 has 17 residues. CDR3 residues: CASSTSQATELYNEQFF. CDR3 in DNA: TGTGCCAGCAGCACATCTCAGGCCACTGAGCTGTACAATGAGCAGTTCTTC.

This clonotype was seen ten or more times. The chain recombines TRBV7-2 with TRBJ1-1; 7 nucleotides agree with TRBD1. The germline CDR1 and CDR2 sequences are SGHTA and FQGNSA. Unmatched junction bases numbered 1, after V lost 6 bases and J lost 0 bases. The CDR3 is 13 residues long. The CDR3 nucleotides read TGTGCCAGCAGGGGGACAGTGAACACTGAAGCTTTCTTT. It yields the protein CASRGTVNTEAFF.

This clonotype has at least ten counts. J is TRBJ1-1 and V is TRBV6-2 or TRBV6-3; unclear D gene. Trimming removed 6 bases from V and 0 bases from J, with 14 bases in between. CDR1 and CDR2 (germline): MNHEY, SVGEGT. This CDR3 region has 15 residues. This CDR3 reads CASSYTRQVNTEAFF. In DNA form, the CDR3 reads TGTGCCAGCAGCTACACCCGCCAGGTGAACACTGAAGCTTTCTTT.

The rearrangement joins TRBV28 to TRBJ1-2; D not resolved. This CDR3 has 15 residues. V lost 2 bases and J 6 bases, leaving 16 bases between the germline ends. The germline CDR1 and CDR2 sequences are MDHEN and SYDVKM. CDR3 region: CASSLDTRIEDGYTF. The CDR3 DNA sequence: TGTGCCAGCAGTTTAGACACCAGAATTGAGGATGGCTACACCTTC.

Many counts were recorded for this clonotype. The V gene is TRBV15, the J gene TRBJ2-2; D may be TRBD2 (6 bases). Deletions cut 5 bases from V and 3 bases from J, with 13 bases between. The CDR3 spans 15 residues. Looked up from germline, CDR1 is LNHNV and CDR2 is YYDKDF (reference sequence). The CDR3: CATSSGTADTGELFF. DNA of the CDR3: TGTGCCACCAGCTCGGGGACTGCCGACACCGGGGAGCTGTTTTTT.